The 4 T cell receptor beta chains reported below all come from one sample, sequenced in a study of blood T cell repertoires in COVID-19. The repertoire was sequenced with immunoSEQ multiplex PCR; TCRdb's copy has only in-frame clones and lacks some. The sample lists about 130,000 clones; around 85% were seen once. Specimen: peripheral blood. The receptors derive from a woman of 80 years or more with COVID-19, enrolled during active disease.

J is TRBJ2-5 and V is TRBV5-4; tentatively, D is TRBD2 (5 bases). Germline V gene data show CDR1 as SGHNT and CDR2 as YYREEE (reference sequence). Trimming took off 1 base at V and 3 bases at J, with 10 bases between the two ends. This CDR3 is 14 amino acids long. CDR3 residues: CASSLIDGEETQYF. In nucleotides, the CDR3 is TGTGCCAGCAGCTTGATCGACGGGGAAGAGACCCAGTACTTC. The complete variable domain, with remaining parts taken from reference TRBV5-4 and TRBJ2-5, reads ETGVTQSPTHLIKTRGQQVTLRCSSQSGHNTVSWYQQALGQGPQFIFQYYREEENGRGNFPPRFSGLQFPNYSSELNVNALELDDSALYLCASSLIDGEETQYFGPGTRLLVL.

J is TRBJ2-1 and V is TRBV27, with 8 positions matching TRBD1. The germline V gene has CDR1 MNHEY and CDR2 SMNVEV (reference sequence). J lost 7 bases, V lost 6 bases, and 11 bases had no gene match. This CDR3 has 15 residues. This CDR3 reads CASRGRTGRRNEQFF. CDR3 nucleotide sequence: TGTGCCAGCAGAGGGAGGACAGGGAGAAGAAATGAGCAGTTCTTC.

The chain recombines TRBV19 with TRBJ1-5, with D unclear. From germline, CDR1 is LNHDA and CDR2 SQIVND (reference sequence). The CDR3 spans 13 residues. Trimming pared 2 bases from V and 7 bases from J, leaving 9 bases between. CDR3 nucleotides: TGTGCCAGTAGTATACAGTCCGCCCAGCCCCAGCATTTT. It encodes CASSIQSAQPQHF.

J is TRBJ1-2 and V is TRBV5-5, with 8 positions matching TRBD1. V was pared by 4 bases and J by 1 base, with 6 bases of the junction left unmatched. Looked up from germline, CDR1 is SGHKS and CDR2 is YYEKEE (reference sequence). The CDR3 loop spans 15 amino acids. CDR3 DNA sequence: TGTGCCAGCAGCCGGCAGGGGGCTCTTAACTATGGCTACACCTTC. Protein: CASSRQGALNYGYTF. Variable domain in full (rest from reference TRBV5-5 and TRBJ1-2): DAGVTQSPTHLIKTRGQQVTLRCSPISGHKSVSWYQQVLGQGPQFIFQYYEKEERGRGNFPDRFSARQFPNYSSELNVNALLLGDSALYLCASSRQGALNYGYTFGSGTRLTVV.